Sequencing of this TCR beta chain was carried out in a study of brain metastases from non-small cell lung cancer. Points from the study as a whole: Metastases had sparse T cells but largely shared repertoires with primaries. Expanded T-cell clones appeared in 64% of brain metastases over primaries. Fewer infiltrating T cells were found in brain metastases than primaries.

V was clipped by 5 bases and J by 5 bases; unmatched bases: 3. There are 12 residues in the CDR3. The V gene's germline CDR1 is SQVTM and CDR2 ANQGSEA. Using immunoSEQ multiplex PCR, the repertoire was profiled, and TCRdb retains in-frame clones only, with some absent. There are more than 14,000 clones in the sample; about four fifths occur only once, and roughly 7.5% lies in the top ten. Comments on this clone: The antigen is unknown.

The chain couples TRBV29-1 to TRBJ2-1; TRBD1 matches 7 bases. The TCR was taken from a donor aged 40 or older with non-small cell lung cancer. The source material was primary lung tumor tissue. CDR3 amino acids: CSVRTGNNEQFF. The CDR3 region has the DNA TGCAGCGTTCGGACAGGCAACAATGAGCAGTTCTTC.